The entry below gives a single T cell receptor beta chain sequence along with its context. The authors' processing: Scientists estimated how many nucleated cells there were by amplifying reference gene primers. TCRdb keeps only in-frame clones here, not all; method: immunoSEQ multiplex PCR. Clonal size and the V and J genes are those of that table, whereas D and trimming came from the DNA. The data hold around 94,000 clones, with 84% observed a single time. The sample comes from a study of blood T cell repertoires in COVID-19. Study at large: Italy, Spain and the United States were the sources of the convalescent and acute COVID-19 samples. PBMCs, B-cell-depleted T cells, or T cells were the source of the cDNA or gDNA that made up the material.

Trimming took 0 bases from V and 0 from J, leaving 12 bases between them. The CDR3 spans 16 residues. CDR1 is KGHSH, CDR2 LQKENI, per germline. The sequence was obtained from a man in his forties with active or convalescent COVID-19. The chain joins TRBV18 to TRBJ2-7; possible D gene TRBD2, 6 bases. Material: peripheral blood. For the CDR3, the DNA is TGTGCCAGCTCACCACCGGGGACTCTTATCTCCTACGAGCAGTACTTC. Encoded protein: CASSPPGTLISYEQYF.